Sequencing of this TCR beta chain was carried out in a study of response to subunit inactivated influenza vaccine. The study's findings and limits: Authors suggested few new T cells are recruited by each seasonal influenza vaccination.

A single record per CDR3 protein comes from TCRdb applying MiXCR to the RT-PCR reads. Of more than 700,000 distinct CDR3 sequences listed, 21% are singletons. As regards this clonotype: As yet, its antigen is unknown.

Germline lookup yields CDR1 MNHEY and CDR2 SMNVEV (reference sequence). The CDR3 has 14 residues. V dropped 6 bases and J dropped 6; count of bases not matched to a gene: 7. The chain has TRBV27 and TRBJ2-2; 7 positions agree with TRBD1. This clonotype was sampled from a man between 45 and 60 years old who received an inactivated influenza vaccine. The sample was PBMCs from blood, taken approximately 5 days after vaccination. This chain's CDR3 is CASRPPQGAGELFF. In DNA form, the CDR3 reads TGTGCCAGCAGACCCCCGCAGGGGGCCGGGGAGCTGTTTTTT.